The T cell receptor (beta chain) under discussion was sequenced for a study of monozygotic twins with inflammatory bowel disease. Notes on the study in general: Different T cell subtypes could not be distinguished.

For every donor, one blood sample of approximately 2.5 ml was drawn. Template-switch reactions added UMIs with a 6-nucleotide sample barcode. TCRdb reworked the 5' RACE reads into one entry per CDR3 protein, no DNA. This sample's table reports about 160,000 distinct CDR3 sequences. Comment on this clonotype: Its antigen is not identified.

This TCR was recovered from a human donor with ulcerative colitis or Crohn's disease, or a healthy co-twin of an affected twin (not recorded which). Input material: blood.

CDR3 residues: CASTHRVQETQYF. The rearrangement uses TRBV6-6 and TRBJ2-5. The CDR3 totals 13 residues. Germline CDR1 reads MNHNY; CDR2 reads SVGAGI (reference sequence).